This T cell receptor (beta chain) was captured in a study of blood T cell repertoires in COVID-19. Study as a whole: Samples representing acute and convalescent COVID-19 were sourced from the United States, Italy and Spain. T cells, B-cell-depleted T cells, or PBMCs supplied cDNA or gDNA.

Original data processing: Reference gene primer amplification in the assay estimated nucleated cell counts. Measured with immunoSEQ multiplex PCR; TCRdb has only the in-frame clones, and not every one. V, J and clone size are those of that table, while D and trimming were read from the DNA. The profile shows roughly 150,000 clones, 65% to 85% of them singletons. This CDR3 comprises 16 residues. Germline loops: CDR1 KGHSH, CDR2 LQKENI. V was pared by 4 bases and J by 1 base, with 16 bases between. The receptor was derived from a woman in her seventies who had recovered from COVID-19. The chain uses TRBV18 and TRBJ2-5, with D possibly being TRBD1 (6 bases). Sequencing was performed on peripheral blood. This chain's CDR3 is CASSLRQASTQETQYF. The DNA of the CDR3 is TGTGCCAGCTCACTTCGACAGGCCTCAACCCAAGAGACCCAGTACTTC. The complete variable domain, with remaining parts taken from reference TRBV18 and TRBJ2-5, reads NAGVMQNPRHLVRRRGQEARLRCSPMKGHSHVYWYRQLPEEGLKFMVYLQKENIIDESGMPKERFSAEFPKEGPSILRIQQVVRGDSAAYFCASSLRQASTQETQYFGPGTRLLVL.